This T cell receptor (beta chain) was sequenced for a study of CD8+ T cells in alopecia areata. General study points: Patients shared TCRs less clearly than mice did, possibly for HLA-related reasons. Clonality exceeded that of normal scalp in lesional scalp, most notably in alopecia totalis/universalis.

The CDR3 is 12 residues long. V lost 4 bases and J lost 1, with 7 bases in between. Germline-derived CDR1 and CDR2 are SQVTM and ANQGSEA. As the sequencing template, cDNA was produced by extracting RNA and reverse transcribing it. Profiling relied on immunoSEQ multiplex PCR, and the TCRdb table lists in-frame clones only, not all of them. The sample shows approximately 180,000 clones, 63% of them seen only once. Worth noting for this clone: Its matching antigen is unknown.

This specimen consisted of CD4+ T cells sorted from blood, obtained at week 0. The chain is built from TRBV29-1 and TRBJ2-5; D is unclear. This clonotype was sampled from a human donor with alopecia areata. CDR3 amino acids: CSVARAQETQYF. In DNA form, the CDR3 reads TGCAGCGTTGCTAGGGCCCAAGAGACCCAGTACTTC.